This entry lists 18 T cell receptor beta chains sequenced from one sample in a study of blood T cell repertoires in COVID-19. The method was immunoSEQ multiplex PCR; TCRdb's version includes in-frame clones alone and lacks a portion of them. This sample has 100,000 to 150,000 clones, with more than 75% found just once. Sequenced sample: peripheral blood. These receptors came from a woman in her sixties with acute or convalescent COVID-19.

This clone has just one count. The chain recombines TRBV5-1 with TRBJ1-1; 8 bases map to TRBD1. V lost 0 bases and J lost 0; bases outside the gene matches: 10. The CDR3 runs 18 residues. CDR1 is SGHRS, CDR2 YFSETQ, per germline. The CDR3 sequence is CASSLGVQGVNMNTEAFF. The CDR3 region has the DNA TGCGCCAGCAGCTTGGGAGTACAGGGGGTGAACATGAACACTGAAGCTTTCTTT. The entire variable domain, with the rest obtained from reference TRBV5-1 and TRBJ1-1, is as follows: KAGVTQTPRYLIKTRGQQVTLSCSPISGHRSVSWYQQTPGQGLQFLFEYFSETQRNKGNFPGRFSGRQFSNSRSEMNVSTLELGDSALYLCASSLGVQGVNMNTEAFFGQGTRLTVV.

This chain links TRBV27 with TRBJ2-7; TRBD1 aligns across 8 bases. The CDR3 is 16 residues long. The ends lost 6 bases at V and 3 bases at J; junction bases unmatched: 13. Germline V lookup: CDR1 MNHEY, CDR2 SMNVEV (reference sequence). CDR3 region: CASRKGGSGGFYEQYF. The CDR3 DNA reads TGTGCCAGCAGGAAAGGGGGTTCAGGGGGCTTCTACGAGCAGTACTTC.

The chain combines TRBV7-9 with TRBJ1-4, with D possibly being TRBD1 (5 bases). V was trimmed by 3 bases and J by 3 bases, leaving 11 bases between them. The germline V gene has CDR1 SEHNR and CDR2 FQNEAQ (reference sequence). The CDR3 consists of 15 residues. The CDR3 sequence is CASSLEQASNEKLFF. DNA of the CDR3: TGTGCCAGCAGCTTGGAACAGGCCTCTAATGAAAAACTGTTTTTT.

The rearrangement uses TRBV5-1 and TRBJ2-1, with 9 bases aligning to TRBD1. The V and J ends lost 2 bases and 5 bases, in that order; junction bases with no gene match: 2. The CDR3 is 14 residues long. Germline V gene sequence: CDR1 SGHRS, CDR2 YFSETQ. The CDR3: CASSLRTGDNEQFF. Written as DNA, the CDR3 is TGCGCCAGCAGCTTACGGACAGGGGACAATGAGCAGTTCTTC.

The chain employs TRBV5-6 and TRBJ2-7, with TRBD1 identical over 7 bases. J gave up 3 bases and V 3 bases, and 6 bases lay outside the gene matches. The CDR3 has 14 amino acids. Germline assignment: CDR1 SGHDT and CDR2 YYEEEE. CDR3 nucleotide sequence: TGTGCCAGCAGCTCCGAGTGGGACAGCTACGAGCAGTACGTC. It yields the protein CASSSEWDSYEQYV.

The CDR3 spells CASSLNPFTPQPRTRGGYTF. The CDR3 DNA reads as TGTGCCAGCAGTTTAAATCCCTTTACACCCCAGCCCAGGACCCGAGGGGGCTACACCTTC. The V gene is TRBV27, the J gene TRBJ1-2; D remains ambiguous. Germline CDR1 and CDR2: MNHEY and SMNVEV (reference sequence). The CDR3 spans 20 residues. V was clipped by 2 bases and J by 8 bases, with 33 bases between them.

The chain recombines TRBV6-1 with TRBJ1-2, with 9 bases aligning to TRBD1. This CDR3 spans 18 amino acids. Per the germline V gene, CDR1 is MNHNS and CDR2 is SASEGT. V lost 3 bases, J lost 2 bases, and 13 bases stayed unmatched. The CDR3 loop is CASSDGLGDRVLNYGYTF. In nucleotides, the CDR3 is TGTGCCAGCAGTGACGGGTTAGGGGACAGGGTTCTAAACTATGGCTACACCTTC.

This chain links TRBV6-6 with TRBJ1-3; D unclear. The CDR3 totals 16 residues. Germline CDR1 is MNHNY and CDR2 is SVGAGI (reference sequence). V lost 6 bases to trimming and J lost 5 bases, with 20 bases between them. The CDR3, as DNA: TGTGCCAGCAGCCCTTTAGGACTAAGCGAAAGAAACACCATATATTTT. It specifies CASSPLGLSERNTIYF.

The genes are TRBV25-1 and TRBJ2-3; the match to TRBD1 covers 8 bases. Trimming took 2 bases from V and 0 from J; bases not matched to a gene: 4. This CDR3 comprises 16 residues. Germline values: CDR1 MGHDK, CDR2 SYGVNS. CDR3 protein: CASSEPWTGSTDTQYF. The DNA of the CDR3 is TGTGCCAGCAGTGAACCATGGACAGGGAGCACAGATACGCAGTATTTT.

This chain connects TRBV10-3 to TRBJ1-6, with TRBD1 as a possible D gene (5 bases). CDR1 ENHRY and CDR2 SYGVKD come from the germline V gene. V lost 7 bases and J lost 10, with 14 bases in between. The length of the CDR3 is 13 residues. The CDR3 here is CAIKGSDPSPLHF. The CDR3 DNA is TGTGCCATCAAGGGGTCAGACCCGTCACCCCTCCACTTT.

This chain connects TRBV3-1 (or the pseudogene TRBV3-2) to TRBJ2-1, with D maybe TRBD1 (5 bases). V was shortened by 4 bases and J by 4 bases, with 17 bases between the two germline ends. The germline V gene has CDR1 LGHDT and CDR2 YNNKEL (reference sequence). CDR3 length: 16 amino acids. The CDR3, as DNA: TGTGCCAGCAGCCTACCCGGACAAAACCTGTACAATGAGCAGTTCTTC. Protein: CASSLPGQNLYNEQFF.

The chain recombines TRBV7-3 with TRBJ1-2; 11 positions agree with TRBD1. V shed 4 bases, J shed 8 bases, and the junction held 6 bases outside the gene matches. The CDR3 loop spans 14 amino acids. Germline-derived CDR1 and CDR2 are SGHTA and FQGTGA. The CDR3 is CASSSGTGGKGYTF. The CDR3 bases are TGTGCCAGCAGCTCCGGGACAGGGGGGAAAGGCTACACCTTC. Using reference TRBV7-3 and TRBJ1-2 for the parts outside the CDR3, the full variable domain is GAGVSQTPSNKVTEKGKYVELRCDPISGHTALYWYRQSLGQGPEFLIYFQGTGAADDSGLPNDRFFAVRPEGSVSTLKIQRTERGDSAVYLCASSSGTGGKGYTFGSGTRLTVV.

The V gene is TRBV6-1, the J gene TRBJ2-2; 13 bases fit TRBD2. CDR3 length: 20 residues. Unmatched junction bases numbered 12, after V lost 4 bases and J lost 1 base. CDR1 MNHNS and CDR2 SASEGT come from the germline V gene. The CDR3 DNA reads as TGTGCCAGCAGTGGCGTTGTCGGACTAGCGGGAGAATTGAACACCGGGGAGCTGTTTTTT. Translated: CASSGVVGLAGELNTGELFF.

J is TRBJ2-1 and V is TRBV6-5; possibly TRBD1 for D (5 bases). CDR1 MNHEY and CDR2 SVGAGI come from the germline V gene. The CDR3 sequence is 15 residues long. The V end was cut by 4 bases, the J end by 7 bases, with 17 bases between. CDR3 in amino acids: CASSSRATYGNEQFF. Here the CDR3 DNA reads TGTGCCAGCAGTTCCAGGGCTACCTACGGGAATGAGCAGTTCTTC.

CDR3: CASSRSGLAISPSDPYSNQPQHF. Here the CDR3 DNA reads TGTGCCAGCAGCCGCTCCGGTTTAGCAATCAGCCCCAGCGATCCCTATAGCAATCAGCCCCAGCATTTT. This rearrangement joins TRBV6-2 or TRBV6-3 to TRBJ1-5; D is uncertain. V was trimmed by 6 bases and J by 0 bases, leaving 36 bases between them. The CDR3 is 23 residues long. The germline CDR1 and CDR2 sequences are MNHEY and SVGEGT.

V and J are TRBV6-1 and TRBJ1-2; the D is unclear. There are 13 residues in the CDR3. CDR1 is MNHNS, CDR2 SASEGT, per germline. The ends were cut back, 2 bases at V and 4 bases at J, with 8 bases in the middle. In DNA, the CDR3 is TGTGCCAGCAGTGAATTGGAGGGCTATGGCTACACCTTC. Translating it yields CASSELEGYGYTF.

The CDR3 DNA follows: TGTGCCAGCAGTGGCGGGTTCCTACAAGATTCCAATCAGCCCCAGCATTTT. Translated, it gives CASSGGFLQDSNQPQHF. The chain combines TRBV6-1 with TRBJ1-5; no clear D gene. The CDR3 is 17 residues long. CDR1 is MNHNS and CDR2 is SASEGT in the germline V gene. Trimming stripped 4 bases from V and 3 bases from J, with 19 bases between.

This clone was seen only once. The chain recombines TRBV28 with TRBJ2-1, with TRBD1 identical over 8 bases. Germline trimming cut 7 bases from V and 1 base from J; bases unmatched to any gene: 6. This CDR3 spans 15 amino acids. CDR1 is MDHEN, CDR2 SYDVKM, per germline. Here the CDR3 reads CASNTRDRSYNEQFF. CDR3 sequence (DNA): TGTGCCAGCAACACCCGGGACAGGTCCTACAATGAGCAGTTCTTC.